This T cell receptor (beta chain) comes out of a study of blood T cell repertoires in COVID-19 (dated by TCRdb to the early 2020s). Study-wide context: Samples from collaborators originated in the United States, Italy and Spain and spanned both the acute and convalescent phases of COVID-19. The material from the prospective study consisted of cDNA or gDNA derived from T cells, B-cell-depleted T cells, or PBMCs. Subjects who had been exposed to COVID-19, were actively infected with it, or had recovered from it provided the deeply sampled blood TCRbeta repertoires that made up the dataset. HLA class I and class II types, where available, came from metadata supplied by the sample provider rather than from assay-based typing. Nearly every sample came with metadata listing a de-identified subject ID, COVID-19 status, age in years and sex. The repertoires were released in a freely available public database meant as a resource for research on the immune response to SARS-CoV-2. The samples were drawn from the first 160 participants of the ongoing ImmuneRACE study and from about 1,200 subjects provided by 6 global collaborators. On the study overall, not on this receptor specifically: How much clinical and demographic metadata was included differed by source and by participant, and the metadata was provided uncurated.

As for this clone: Its specific antigen is unknown. No much larger clone exists at a distance of one base, and base qualities are not known.

Collaborating institutions collected whole blood in K2EDTA tubes following their own protocols. For TCRbeta analysis, collaborators shipped samples as frozen whole blood, isolated PBMCs, or DNA extracted from either of those sample types. The germline V gene (reference sequence) specifies WNHNN as CDR1 and SYGVQD as CDR2. V is clipped by 3 bases and J by 0 bases, and the sequence between their germline boundaries is 18 bases long. The CDR3 holds 18 amino acids from the cysteine to the phenylalanine. The entry retains the CDR3 DNA only, 54 bases that are in frame from base 1. The immunoSEQ Assay, a bias-controlled multiplex PCR, was used to amplify TCRbeta CDR3 regions from genomic DNA. The study's processing was this. The number of nucleated cells in each sample was estimated from the amplification of reference gene primers within the assay. To quantify the absolute abundance of each unique TCRbeta CDR3 rearrangement, sequence reads were collapsed and filtered. For each sample, productive Simpson clonality was calculated as the square root of Simpson's diversity index over productive rearrangements. What TCRdb holds here is the immuneACCESS table cut down to in-frame rearrangements. Part of the clones is not present; checked against another copy, under half of the missing clones reflect an unresolved V gene, and the others are unexplained. Clonal size and the V and J genes are those of that table, whereas D and trimming came from the DNA. Here the sample has 98,000 or so clones; about 80% occur a single time. Roughly 29% of the sample goes to the ten largest clones.

The rearranged segments are TRBV10-1 and TRBJ2-1; the best D guess is TRBD1, with 6 bases matching. The origin of this receptor is a man aged 55-75 years with acute or convalescent COVID-19. What was sequenced was peripheral blood. CDR3 reads: CASSDPVQGKGSYNEQFF. The base sequence is TGCGCCAGCAGTGACCCGGTCCAGGGGAAGGGCTCCTACAATGAGCAGTTCTTC.